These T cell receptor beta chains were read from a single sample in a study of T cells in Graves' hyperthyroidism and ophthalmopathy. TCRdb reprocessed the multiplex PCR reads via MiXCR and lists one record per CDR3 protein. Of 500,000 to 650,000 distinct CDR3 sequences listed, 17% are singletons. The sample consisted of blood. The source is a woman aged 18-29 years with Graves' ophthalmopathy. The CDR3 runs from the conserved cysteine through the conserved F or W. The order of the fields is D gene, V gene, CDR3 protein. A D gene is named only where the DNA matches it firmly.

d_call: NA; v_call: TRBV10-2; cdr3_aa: CASNPNQGYGYTF
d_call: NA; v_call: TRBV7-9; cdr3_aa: CASSLQPLLLASRTDTQYF
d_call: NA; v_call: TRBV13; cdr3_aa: CASSSAKNIQYF
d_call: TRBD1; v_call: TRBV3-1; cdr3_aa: CASSQQKAGTGAEKLFF
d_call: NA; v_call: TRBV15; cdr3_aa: CAIAKGSTDTQYF
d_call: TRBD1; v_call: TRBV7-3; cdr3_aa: CASSSWTGDEQYF
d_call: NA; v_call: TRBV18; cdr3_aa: CASSVTVQNTEAFF
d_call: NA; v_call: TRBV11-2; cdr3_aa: CASSGWGTAGVSTDTQYF
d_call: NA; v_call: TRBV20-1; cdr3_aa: CSARPRQSYEQYF
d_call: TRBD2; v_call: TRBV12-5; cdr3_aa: CASGFLTSETYEQYF
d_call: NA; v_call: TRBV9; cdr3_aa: CASSVDQGSPLHF
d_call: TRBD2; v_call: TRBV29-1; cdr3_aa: CSGVGLAGSSYNEQFF
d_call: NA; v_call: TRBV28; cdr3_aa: CASTVPTGELFF
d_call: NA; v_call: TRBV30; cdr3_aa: CAWSVGHPFEQYF
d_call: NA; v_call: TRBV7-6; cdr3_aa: CASSLEGTAQTGELFF
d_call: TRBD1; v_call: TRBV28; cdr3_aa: CASSGDRGYEQYF
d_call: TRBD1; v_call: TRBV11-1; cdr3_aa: CASSLAGTGPMNTEAFF
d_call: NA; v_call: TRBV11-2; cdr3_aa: CASSQLGDTQYF
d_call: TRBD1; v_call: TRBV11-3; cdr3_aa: CASSLRDRGYNEQFF
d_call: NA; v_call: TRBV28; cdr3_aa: CASSGRAHTYF
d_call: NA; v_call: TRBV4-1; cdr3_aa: CASSQAWARGDGYTF
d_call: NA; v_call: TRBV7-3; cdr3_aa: CASSLTPADTQYF
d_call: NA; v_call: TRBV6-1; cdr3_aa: CASRFQGGGEKLFF
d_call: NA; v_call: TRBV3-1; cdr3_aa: CASSPHRDEGTDTQYF
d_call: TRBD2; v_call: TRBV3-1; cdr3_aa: CASSPKGTRRNTGELFF
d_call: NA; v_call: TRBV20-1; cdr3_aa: CSARYSGSGGNSNQPQHF
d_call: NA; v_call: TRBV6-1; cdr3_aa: CASSGRVGAEAFF